The TCR beta chain described here comes from a study of CD8 T cells in ankylosing spondylitis. Trimming removed 1 base from V and 7 bases from J; junction bases left unmatched: 7. The CDR3 covers 15 residues. Germline values: CDR1 LGHNA, CDR2 YNFKEQ. From the 5' RACE reads, TCRdb called clonotypes with MiXCR, one entry per CDR3 protein. This table holds about 18,000 distinct CDR3 sequences, less than 9.5% found once. Sequencing was carried out using blood. The clonotype originates from a male donor with ankylosing spondylitis or in good health (not recorded which). The genes are TRBV4-2 and TRBJ2-7, with 10 nucleotides matching TRBD2. CDR3 loop: CASSQGASGSWEQYF. CDR3 DNA: TGTGCCAGCAGCCAAGGGGCTAGCGGGAGCTGGGAGCAGTACTTC.